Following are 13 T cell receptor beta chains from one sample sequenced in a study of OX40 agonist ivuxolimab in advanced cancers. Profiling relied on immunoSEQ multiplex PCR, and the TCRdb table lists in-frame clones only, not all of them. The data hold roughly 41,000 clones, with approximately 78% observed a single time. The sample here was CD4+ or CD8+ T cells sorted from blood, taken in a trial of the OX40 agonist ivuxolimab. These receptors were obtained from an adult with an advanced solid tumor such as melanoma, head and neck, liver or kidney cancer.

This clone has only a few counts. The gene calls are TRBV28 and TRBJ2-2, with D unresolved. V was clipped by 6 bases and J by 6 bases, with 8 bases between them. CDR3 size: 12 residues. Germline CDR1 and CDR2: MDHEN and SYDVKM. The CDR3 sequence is CASRSDAGELFF. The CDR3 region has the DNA TGTGCCAGCAGATCCGATGCCGGGGAGCTGTTTTTT.

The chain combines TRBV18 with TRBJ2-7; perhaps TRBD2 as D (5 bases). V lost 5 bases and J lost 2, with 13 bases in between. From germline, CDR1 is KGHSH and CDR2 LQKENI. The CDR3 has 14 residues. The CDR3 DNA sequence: TGTGCCAGCTCATCGGTCGGGGATACCTACGAGCAGTACTTC. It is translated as CASSSVGDTYEQYF.

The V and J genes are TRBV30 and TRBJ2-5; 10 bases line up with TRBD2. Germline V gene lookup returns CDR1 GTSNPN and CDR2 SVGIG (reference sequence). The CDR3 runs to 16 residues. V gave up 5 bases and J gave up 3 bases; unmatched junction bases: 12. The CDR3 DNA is TGTGCCTGGTCAAGCGGGAGGGCGCAGCGTAAAGAGACCCAGTACTTC. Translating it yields CAWSSGRAQRKETQYF.

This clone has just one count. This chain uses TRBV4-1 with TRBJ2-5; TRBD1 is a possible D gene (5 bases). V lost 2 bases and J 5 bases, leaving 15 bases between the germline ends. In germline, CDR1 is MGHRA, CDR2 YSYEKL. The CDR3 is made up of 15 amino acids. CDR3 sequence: CASSQWQGMWETQYF. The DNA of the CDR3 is TGCGCCAGCAGCCAATGGCAGGGAATGTGGGAGACCCAGTACTTC.

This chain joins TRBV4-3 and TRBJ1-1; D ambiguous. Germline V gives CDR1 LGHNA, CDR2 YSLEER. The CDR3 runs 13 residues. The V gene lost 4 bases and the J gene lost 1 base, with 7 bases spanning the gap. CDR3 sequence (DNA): TGCGCCAGCAGCCCGGTAGGGAACACTGAAGCTTTCTTT. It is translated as CASSPVGNTEAFF.

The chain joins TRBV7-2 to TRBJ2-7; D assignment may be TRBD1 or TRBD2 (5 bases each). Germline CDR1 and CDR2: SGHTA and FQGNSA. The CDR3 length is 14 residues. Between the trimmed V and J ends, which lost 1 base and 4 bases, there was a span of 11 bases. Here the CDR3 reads CASSLGGAGYEQYF. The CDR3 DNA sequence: TGTGCCAGCAGCTTAGGAGGGGCGGGTTACGAGCAGTACTTC.

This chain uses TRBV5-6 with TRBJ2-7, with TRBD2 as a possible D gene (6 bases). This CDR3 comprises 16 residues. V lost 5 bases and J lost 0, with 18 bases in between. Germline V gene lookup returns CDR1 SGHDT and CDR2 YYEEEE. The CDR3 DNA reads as TGTGCCAGCAGGAACGCACCGGGGGTCGGCTCCTACGAGCAGTACTTC. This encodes CASRNAPGVGSYEQYF.

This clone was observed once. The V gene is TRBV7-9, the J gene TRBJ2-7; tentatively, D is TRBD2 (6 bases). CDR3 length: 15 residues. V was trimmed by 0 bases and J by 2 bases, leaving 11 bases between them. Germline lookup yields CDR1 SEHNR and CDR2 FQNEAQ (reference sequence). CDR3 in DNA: TGTGCCAGCAGCTTAGCCGGGAGTGGCACCTACGAGCAGTACTTC. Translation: CASSLAGSGTYEQYF.

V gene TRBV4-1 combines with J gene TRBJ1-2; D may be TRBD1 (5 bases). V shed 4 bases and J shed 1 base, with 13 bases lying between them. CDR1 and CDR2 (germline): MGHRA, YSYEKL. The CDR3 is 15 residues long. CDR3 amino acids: CASSPRDGFNYGYTF. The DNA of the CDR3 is TGCGCCAGCAGCCCACGGGACGGTTTTAACTATGGCTACACCTTC.

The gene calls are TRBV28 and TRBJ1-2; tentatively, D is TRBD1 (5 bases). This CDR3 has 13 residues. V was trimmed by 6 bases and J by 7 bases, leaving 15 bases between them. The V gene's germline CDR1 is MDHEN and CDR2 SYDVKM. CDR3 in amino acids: CASRSLQGFGYTF. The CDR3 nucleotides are TGTGCCAGCAGATCTCTTCAGGGATTTGGCTACACCTTC.

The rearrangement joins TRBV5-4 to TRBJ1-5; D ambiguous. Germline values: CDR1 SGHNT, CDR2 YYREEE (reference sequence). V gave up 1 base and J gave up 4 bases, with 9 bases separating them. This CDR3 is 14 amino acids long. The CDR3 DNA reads TGTGCCAGCAGCTTGAACGGAGGGAATCAGCCCCAGCATTTT. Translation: CASSLNGGNQPQHF.

This CDR3 reads CASSYTESNQPQHF. The CDR3 bases are TGTGCCAGTAGCTATACAGAAAGCAATCAGCCCCAGCATTTT. The rearrangement links TRBV19 to TRBJ1-5, with unresolved D. Per the germline V gene, CDR1 is LNHDA and CDR2 is SQIVND (reference sequence). V shed 6 bases and J shed 1 base, with 10 bases lying between them. The CDR3 covers 14 residues.

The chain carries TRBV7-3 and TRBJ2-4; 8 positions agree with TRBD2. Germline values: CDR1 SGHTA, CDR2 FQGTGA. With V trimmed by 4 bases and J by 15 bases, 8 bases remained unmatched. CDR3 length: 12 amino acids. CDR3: CASSSPGLALYF. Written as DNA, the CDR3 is TGTGCCAGCAGCTCTCCCGGACTAGCACTGTACTTC.